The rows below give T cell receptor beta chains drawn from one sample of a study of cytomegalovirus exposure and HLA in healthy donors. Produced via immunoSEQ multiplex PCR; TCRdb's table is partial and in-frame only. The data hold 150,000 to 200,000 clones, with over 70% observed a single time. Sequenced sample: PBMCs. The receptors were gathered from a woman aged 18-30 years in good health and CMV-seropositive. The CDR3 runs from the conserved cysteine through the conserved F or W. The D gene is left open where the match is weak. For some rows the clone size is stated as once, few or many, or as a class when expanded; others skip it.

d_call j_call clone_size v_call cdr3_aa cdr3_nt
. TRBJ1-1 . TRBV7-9 CASSYAGRANTEAFF TGTGCCAGCAGCTATGCGGGTCGGGCGAACACTGAAGCTTTCTTT
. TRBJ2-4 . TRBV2 CASSGQRWEPKNIQYF TGTGCCAGCAGTGGCCAACGTTGGGAGCCCAAAAACATTCAGTACTTC
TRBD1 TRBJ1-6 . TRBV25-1 CASSELVGGQANSPLHF TGTGCCAGCAGTGAATTGGTCGGGGGACAGGCTAATTCACCCCTCCACTTT
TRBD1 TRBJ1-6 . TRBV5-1 CASSLEGTGHSPLHF TGCGCCAGCAGCTTGGAGGGGACAGGGCATTCACCCCTCCACTTT
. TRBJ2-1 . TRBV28 CASIPTGWSYNEQFF TGTGCCAGCATCCCCACAGGGTGGTCCTACAATGAGCAGTTCTTC
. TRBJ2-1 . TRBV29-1 CSVEGLDYYNEQFF TGCAGCGTTGAGGGTCTAGACTACTACAATGAGCAGTTCTTC
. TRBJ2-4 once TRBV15 CATSRARVTKNIQYF TGTGCCACCAGCAGAGCTCGGGTGACCAAAAACATTCAGTACTTC
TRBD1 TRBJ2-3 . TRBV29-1 CSVAPGDRESTDTQYF TGCAGCGTTGCACCCGGGGACAGGGAAAGTACAGATACGCAGTATTTT
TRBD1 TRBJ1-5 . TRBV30 CAWSGDSYNQPQHF TGTGCCTGGAGTGGGGACAGTTATAATCAGCCCCAGCATTTT
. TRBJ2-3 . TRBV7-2 CASSFLIVAGTDTQYF TGTGCCAGCAGCTTTCTAATAGTAGCGGGCACAGATACGCAGTATTTT
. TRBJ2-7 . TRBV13 CASSFNYEQYF TGTGCCAGCAGCTTCAATTACGAGCAGTACTTC
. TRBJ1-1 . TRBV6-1 CASSVEDLTEAFF TGTGCCAGCAGTGTGGAGGACCTCACTGAAGCTTTCTTT
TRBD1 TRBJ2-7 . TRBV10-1 CASSGSQGQLYEQYF TGCGCCAGCAGTGGGTCCCAGGGACAGCTCTACGAGCAGTACTTC
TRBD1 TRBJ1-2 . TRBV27 CASSFMGDRSYGYTF TGTGCCAGCAGTTTTATGGGGGACAGGAGTTATGGCTACACCTTC
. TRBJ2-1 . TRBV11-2 CASSFRGEQFF TGTGCCAGCAGCTTTCGGGGTGAGCAGTTCTTC
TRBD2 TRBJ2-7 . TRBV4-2 CASCSPQGLAGGPTYEQYF TGTGCCAGCTGCTCCCCCCAGGGACTAGCGGGGGGCCCCACCTACGAGCAGTACTTC
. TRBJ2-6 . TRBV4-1 CASSLLGGRGSGANGLTF TGCGCCAGCAGCCTCCTCGGTGGCCGCGGATCTGGGGCCAACGGCCTGACTTTC
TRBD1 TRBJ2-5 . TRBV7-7 CASSSGTGEETQYF TGTGCCAGCAGCTCCGGGACAGGCGAAGAGACCCAGTACTTC
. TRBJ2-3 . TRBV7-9 CASSLASVTDTQYF TGTGCCAGCAGCTTAGCTAGTGTTACAGATACGCAGTATTTT
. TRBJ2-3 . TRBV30 CAWSRSSSDTQYF TGTGCCTGGAGTAGGAGTTCCTCAGATACGCAGTATTTT
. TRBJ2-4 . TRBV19 CASSMGPSALNIQYF TGTGCCAGTAGTATGGGCCCCTCTGCTTTAAACATTCAGTACTTC
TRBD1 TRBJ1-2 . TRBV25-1 CASSELTGGYTF TGTGCCAGCAGTGAATTGACAGGGGGCTACACCTTC
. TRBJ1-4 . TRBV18 CASSPPAGTRETLFF TGTGCCAGCTCACCACCCGCAGGGACTAGAGAAACACTGTTTTTT
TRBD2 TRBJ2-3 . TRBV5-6 CASSLSTSGGTNSDTQYF TGTGCCAGCAGCTTGAGCACTAGCGGGGGGACGAACTCAGATACGCAGTATTTT
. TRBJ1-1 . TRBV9 CASSVAQGHTEAFF TGTGCCAGCAGCGTTGCACAGGGCCACACTGAAGCTTTCTTT
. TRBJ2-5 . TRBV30 CACTDAQETQYF TGTGCCTGCACAGACGCCCAAGAGACCCAGTACTTC
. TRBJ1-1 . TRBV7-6 CASSLAMGANEAFF TGTGCCAGCAGCTTAGCTATGGGGGCCAATGAAGCTTTCTTT
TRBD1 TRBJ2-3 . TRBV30 CAWNGEQGGTDTQYF TGTGCCTGGAATGGAGAGCAGGGGGGCACAGATACGCAGTATTTT
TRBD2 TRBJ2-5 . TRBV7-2 CASLHGGDQETQYF TGTGCCAGCCTCCACGGGGGGGACCAAGAGACCCAGTACTTC
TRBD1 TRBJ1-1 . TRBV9 CASSQLAGTANTEAFF TGTGCCAGCAGTCAACTTGCCGGGACAGCGAACACTGAAGCTTTCTTT
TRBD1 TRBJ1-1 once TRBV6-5 CASRRQGPINTEAFF TGTGCCAGCAGACGACAGGGTCCAATAAACACTGAAGCTTTCTTT
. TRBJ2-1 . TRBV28 CASAKGGTPDNEQFF TGTGCCAGCGCAAAGGGGGGGACCCCCGACAATGAGCAGTTCTTC
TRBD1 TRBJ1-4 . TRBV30 CAWSSLQGGNEKLFF TGTGCCTGGAGCTCCTTACAGGGGGGTAATGAAAAACTGTTTTTT
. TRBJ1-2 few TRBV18 CASSPETKLYGYTF TGTGCCAGCTCACCCGAGACAAAACTCTATGGCTACACCTTC
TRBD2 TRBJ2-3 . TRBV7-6 CASSSSGGAADTQYF TGTGCCAGCAGCTCTAGCGGGGGGGCCGCAGATACGCAGTATTTT
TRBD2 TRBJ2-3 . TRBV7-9 CASSPGGAHTDTQYF TGTGCCAGCAGCCCGGGGGGGGCCCACACAGATACGCAGTATTTT
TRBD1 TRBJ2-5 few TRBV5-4 CASSLDPGTGAETQYF TGTGCCAGCAGCTTGGACCCCGGGACAGGGGCAGAGACCCAGTACTTC
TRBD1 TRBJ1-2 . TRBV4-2 CASSQGQGAVDGYTF TGTGCCAGCAGCCAGGGACAGGGGGCAGTTGATGGCTACACCTTC
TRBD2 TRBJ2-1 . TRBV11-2 CASSVTSGGYNEQFF TGTGCCAGCAGCGTGACTAGCGGGGGGTACAATGAGCAGTTCTTC
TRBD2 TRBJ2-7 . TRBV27 CASSLGPGLGAEQYF TGTGCCAGCAGTTTGGGGCCGGGACTAGGAGCCGAGCAGTACTTC
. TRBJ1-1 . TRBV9 CATEPGMGEGVNTEAFF TGTGCCACTGAACCCGGGATGGGGGAGGGGGTAAACACTGAAGCTTTCTTT
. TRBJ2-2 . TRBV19 CASSKEGLNTGELFF TGTGCCAGTAGCAAGGAGGGGCTAAACACCGGGGAGCTGTTTTTT
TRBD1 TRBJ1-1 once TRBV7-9 CASSTTGDTEAFF TGTGCCAGCAGCACGACAGGGGACACTGAAGCTTTCTTT
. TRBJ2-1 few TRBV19 CASSIYGNEQFF TGTGCCAGTAGTATATACGGGAATGAGCAGTTCTTC
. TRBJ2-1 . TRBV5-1 CASSLDSHNEQFF TGCGCCAGCAGCTTGGACAGCCACAATGAGCAGTTCTTC
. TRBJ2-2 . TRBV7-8 CASSLLAGAPSGELFF TGTGCCAGCAGCTTACTGGCGGGGGCCCCTTCCGGGGAGCTGTTTTTT
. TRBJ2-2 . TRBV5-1 CASSSRVTGELFF TGCGCCAGCAGCTCCAGGGTCACCGGGGAGCTGTTTTTT
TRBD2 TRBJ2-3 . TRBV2 CANLSGGTPDTQYF TGTGCCAACCTTAGCGGGGGGACCCCAGATACGCAGTATTTT
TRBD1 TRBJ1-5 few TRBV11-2 CASSLGVGTGAYSNQPQHF TGTGCCAGCAGCTTAGGAGTGGGGACAGGGGCTTATAGCAATCAGCCCCAGCATTTT
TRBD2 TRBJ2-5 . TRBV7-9 CSSLGEGETQYF TGTTCCAGCCTAGGGGAGGGGGAGACCCAGTACTTC
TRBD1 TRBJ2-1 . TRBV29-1 CSVDGDRVGNEQFF TGCAGCGTTGACGGGGACAGGGTGGGCAATGAGCAGTTCTTC
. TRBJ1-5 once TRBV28 CASSLSGQNQPQHF TGTGCCAGCAGTTTATCAGGCCAAAATCAGCCCCAGCATTTT
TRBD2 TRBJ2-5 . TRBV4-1 CASSQPTGGLFRETQYF TGCGCCAGCAGCCAACCAACGGGGGGGCTGTTCCGAGAGACCCAGTACTTC